What follows describes a single T cell receptor beta chain. This entry belongs to a study of blood T cell repertoires in COVID-19. Per the authors' pipeline: Amplification with reference gene primers provided the estimates of nucleated cell counts. TCRdb keeps only in-frame clones here, not all; method: immunoSEQ multiplex PCR. V and J calls and clone size follow that table, whereas D and trimming were derived from the DNA. The table shows roughly 60,000 clones, with around 86% occurring only once. V was pared by 4 bases and J by 3 bases, with 3 bases of the junction left unmatched. Germline CDR1 is MNHEY and CDR2 is SMNVEV (reference sequence). The CDR3 extends over 15 amino acids.

Sequencing was performed on peripheral blood. The clonotype comes from a man aged 65 to 85 with acute or convalescent COVID-19. The chain has TRBV27 and TRBJ2-7, with 13 bases identical to TRBD2. Here the CDR3 reads CASSSRLAGGYEQYF. DNA of the CDR3: TGTGCCAGCAGTTCGAGACTAGCGGGGGGCTACGAGCAGTACTTC.